This TCR beta chain stems from a study of graft-versus-host responses after intestinal transplantation. About the research overall: Anti-thymocyte globulin served as induction for all recipients, who then took tacrolimus and steroids for approximately three years. Findings and caveats of the study: Among recipient marrow samples, GvH clones were found; some appeared first in ileum or blood.

A note on this clone: The target antigen is unknown. Other DNA sequences within the sample encode an identical CDR3.

Per the germline V gene, CDR1 is SEHNR and CDR2 is FQNEAQ (reference sequence). This CDR3 is 16 amino acids long. V trimming: 5 bases; J trimming: 3 bases; junction bases outside the gene matches: 5. The authors processed graft tissue to release intraepithelial and lamina propria lymphocytes. Here immunoSEQ multiplex PCR was the method, and the copy in TCRdb shows in-frame clones only, minus some. The sample lists approximately 16,000 clones, just under 70% occurring once. Source: ileum tissue, taken around 720 days after intestinal transplantation. The chain employs TRBV7-9 and TRBJ2-5; 14 nucleotides line up with TRBD2. This TCR was recovered from a human patient who received an intestinal transplant, so some T cells may come from the graft donor. The CDR3 DNA reads as TGTGCCAGCAGCCACCGGACTAGCGGGGGGAAAGAGACCCAGTACTTC. Amino acids: CASSHRTSGGKETQYF.